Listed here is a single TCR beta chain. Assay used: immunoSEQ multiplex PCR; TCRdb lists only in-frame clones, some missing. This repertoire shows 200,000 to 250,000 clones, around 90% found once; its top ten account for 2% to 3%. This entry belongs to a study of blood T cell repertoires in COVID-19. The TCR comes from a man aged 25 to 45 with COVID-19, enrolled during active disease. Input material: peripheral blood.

The CDR3 loop is CASSLSSGEVYNEQFF. In DNA form, the CDR3 reads TGCGCCAGCAGCCTCTCGAGCGGAGAGGTATACAATGAGCAGTTCTTC. The chain combines TRBV4-3 with TRBJ2-1, with D possibly TRBD2 on 5 matching bases. Trimming removed 4 bases at V and 4 bases at J, with 17 bases between. Germline V gene data show CDR1 as LGHNA and CDR2 as YSLEER. CDR3 size: 16 residues.